This TCR beta chain was sequenced during a study of T cell responses to AZD1222 COVID-19 vaccine. General study points: The donor group comprised mostly white British people and more females; the analysis possibly underestimated clonal diversity. Mapped onto spike, vaccine-associated CD4 TCRs spanned it and were dominant at 160-218 and 743-854.

To note about this clone: Its target is not known.

CDR3 size: 13 residues. Trimming took off 2 bases at V and 6 bases at J, with 12 bases between the two ends. Germline V CDR1 and CDR2: SGDLS, YYNGEE. TCRdb's table, derived via immunoSEQ multiplex PCR, lists solely in-frame clones and lacks some. The profile shows over 80,000 clones, 91% of them singletons. Material: peripheral blood, obtained 28 days after the second AZD1222 dose. J is TRBJ2-7 and V is TRBV9; no definite D call. The clonotype comes from an adult who received the AZD1222 COVID-19 vaccine. The CDR3 coding sequence is TGTGCCAGCAGCGTCTCAGATTTGGGCGAGCAGTACTTC. Its protein product is CASSVSDLGEQYF.